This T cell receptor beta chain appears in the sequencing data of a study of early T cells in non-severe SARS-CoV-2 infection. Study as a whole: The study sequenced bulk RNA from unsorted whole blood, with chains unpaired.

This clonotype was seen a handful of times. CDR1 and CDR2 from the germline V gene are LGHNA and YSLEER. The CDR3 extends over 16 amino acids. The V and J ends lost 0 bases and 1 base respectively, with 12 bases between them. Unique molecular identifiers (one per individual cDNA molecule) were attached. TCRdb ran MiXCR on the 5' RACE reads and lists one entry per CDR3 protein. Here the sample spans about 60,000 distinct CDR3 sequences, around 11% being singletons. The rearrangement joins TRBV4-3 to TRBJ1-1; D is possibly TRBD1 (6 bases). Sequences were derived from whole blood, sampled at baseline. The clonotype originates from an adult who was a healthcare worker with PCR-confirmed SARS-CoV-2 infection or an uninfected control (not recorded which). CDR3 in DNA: TGCGCCAGCAGCCAAGATCCGGACAGATCGAACACTGAAGCTTTCTTT. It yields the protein CASSQDPDRSNTEAFF.